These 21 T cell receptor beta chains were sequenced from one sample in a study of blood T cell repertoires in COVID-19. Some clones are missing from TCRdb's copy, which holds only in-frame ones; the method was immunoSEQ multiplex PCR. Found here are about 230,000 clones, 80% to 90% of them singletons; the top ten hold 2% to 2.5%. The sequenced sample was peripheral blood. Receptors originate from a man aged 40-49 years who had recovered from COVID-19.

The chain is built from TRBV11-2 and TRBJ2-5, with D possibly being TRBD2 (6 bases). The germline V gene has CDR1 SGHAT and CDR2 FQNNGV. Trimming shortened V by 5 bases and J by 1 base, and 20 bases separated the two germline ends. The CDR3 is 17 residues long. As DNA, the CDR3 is TGTGCCAGCAGCCCCTATGGCGCCGGGGGTCTCCAAGAGACCCAGTACTTC. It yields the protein CASSPYGAGGLQETQYF.

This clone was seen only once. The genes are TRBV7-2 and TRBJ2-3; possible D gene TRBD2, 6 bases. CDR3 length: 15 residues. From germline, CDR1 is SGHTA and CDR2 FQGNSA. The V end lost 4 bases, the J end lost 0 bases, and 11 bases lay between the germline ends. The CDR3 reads CASSSLGTSTDTQYF. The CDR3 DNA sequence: TGTGCCAGCAGCTCCCTGGGGACTAGCACAGATACGCAGTATTTT. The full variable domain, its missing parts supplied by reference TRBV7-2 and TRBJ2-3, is GAGVSQSPSNKVTEKGKDVELRCDPISGHTALYWYRQSLGQGLEFLIYFQGNSAPDKSGLPSDRFSAERTGGSVSTLTIQRTQQEDSAVYLCASSSLGTSTDTQYFGPGTRLTVL.

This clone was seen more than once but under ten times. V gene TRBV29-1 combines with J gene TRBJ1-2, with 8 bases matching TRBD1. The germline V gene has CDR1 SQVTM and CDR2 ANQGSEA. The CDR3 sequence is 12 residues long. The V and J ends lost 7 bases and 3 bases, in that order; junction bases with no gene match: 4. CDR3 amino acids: CSAGTGYYGYTF. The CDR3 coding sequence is TGCAGCGCCGGGACAGGTTACTATGGCTACACCTTC.

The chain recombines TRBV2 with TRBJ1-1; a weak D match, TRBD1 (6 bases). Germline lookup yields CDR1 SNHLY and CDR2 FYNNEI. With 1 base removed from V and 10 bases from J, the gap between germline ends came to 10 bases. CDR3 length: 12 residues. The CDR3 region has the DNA TGTGCCAGCAGTGAAGGGGGGCTAGGAGCTTTCTTT. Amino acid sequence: CASSEGGLGAFF.

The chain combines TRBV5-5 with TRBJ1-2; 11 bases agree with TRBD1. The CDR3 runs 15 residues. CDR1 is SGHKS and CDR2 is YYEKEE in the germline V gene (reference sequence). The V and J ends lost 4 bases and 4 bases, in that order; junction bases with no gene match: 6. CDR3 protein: CASSQGQGASYGYTF. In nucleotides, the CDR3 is TGTGCCAGCAGCCAAGGACAGGGGGCATCCTATGGCTACACCTTC.

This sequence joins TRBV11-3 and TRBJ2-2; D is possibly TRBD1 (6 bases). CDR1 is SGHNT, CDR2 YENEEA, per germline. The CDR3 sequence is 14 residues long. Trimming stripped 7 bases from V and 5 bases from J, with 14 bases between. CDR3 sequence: CASKQQGWTGELFF. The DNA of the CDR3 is TGTGCCAGCAAACAACAGGGTTGGACCGGGGAGCTGTTTTTT.

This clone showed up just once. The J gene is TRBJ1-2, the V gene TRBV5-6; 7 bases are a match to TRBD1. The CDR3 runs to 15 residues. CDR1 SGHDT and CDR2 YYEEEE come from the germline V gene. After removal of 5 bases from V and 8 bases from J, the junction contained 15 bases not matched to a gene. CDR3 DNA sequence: TGTGCCAGCAGACGGACCTGGGACAGCCTACTGGGCTACACCTTC. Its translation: CASRRTWDSLLGYTF.

The CDR3 bases are TGTGCCAGCTCAATTAGCACAGGGGGCTGGGATGAAGCTTTCTTT. Protein product: CASSISTGGWDEAFF. This rearrangement joins TRBV18 to TRBJ1-1, with TRBD1 matching over 9 bases. Germline lookup yields CDR1 KGHSH and CDR2 LQKENI. The CDR3 is made up of 15 amino acids. V lost 5 bases and J lost 7; bases outside the gene matches: 11.

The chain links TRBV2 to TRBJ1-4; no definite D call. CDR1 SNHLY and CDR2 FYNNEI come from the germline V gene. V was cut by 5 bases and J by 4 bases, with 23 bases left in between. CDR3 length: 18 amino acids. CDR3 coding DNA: TGTGCCAGCAGTTTTAGGCCTCTTCGGGCAGGAGGTAATGAAAAACTGTTTTTT. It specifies CASSFRPLRAGGNEKLFF.

The CDR3 region is CASSRTSGTQETQYF. CDR3 DNA sequence: TGTGCCAGCTCACGGACTAGCGGGACACAAGAGACCCAGTACTTC. The rearrangement joins TRBV18 to TRBJ2-5, with TRBD2 identical over 12 bases. Germline V gene sequence: CDR1 KGHSH, CDR2 LQKENI. The junction had 2 bases not matched to a gene; V was cut back by 4 bases and J by 2 bases. The CDR3 totals 15 residues.

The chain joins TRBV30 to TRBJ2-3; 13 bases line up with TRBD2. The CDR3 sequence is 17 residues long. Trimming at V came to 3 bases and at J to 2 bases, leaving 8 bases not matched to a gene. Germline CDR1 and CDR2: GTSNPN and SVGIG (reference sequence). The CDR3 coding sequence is TGTGCCTGGAGGGGACTAGCGGGACCAGAACCCACAGATACGCAGTATTTT. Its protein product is CAWRGLAGPEPTDTQYF. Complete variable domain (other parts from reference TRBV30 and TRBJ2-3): SQTIHQWPATLVQPVGSPLSLECTVEGTSNPNLYWYRQAAGRGLQLLFYSVGIGQISSEVPQNLSASRPQDRQFILSSKKLLLSDSGFYLCAWRGLAGPEPTDTQYFGPGTRLTVL.

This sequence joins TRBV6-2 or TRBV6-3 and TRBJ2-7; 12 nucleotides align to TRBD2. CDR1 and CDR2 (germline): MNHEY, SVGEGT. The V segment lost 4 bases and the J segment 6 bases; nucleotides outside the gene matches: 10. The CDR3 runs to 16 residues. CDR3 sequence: CASSLGLAGLVSEQYF. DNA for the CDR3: TGTGCCAGCAGTTTGGGACTAGCGGGCCTCGTCTCCGAGCAGTACTTC.

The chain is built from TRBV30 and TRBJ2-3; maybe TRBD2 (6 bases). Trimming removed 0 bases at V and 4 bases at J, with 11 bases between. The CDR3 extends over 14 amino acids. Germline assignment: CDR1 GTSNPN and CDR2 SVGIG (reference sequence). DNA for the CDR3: TGTGCCTGGAGTGTCGACCCGGGGGCAGATACGCAGTATTTT. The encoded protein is CAWSVDPGADTQYF.

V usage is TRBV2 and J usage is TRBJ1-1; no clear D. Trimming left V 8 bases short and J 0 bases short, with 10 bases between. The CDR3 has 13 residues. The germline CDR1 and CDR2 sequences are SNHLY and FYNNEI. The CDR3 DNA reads TGTGCCAGCTGCAGTGTTCTGAACACTGAAGCTTTCTTT. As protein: CASCSVLNTEAFF.

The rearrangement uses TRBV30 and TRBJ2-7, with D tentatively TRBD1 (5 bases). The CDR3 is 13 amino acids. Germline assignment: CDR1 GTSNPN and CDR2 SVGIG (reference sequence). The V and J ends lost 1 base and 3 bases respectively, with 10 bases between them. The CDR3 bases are TGTGCCTGGAGTGCAAACAGGTTCTACGAGCAGTACTTC. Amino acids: CAWSANRFYEQYF.

In DNA, the CDR3 is TGTGCCAGCAGCTTGCTGGGCGGGGGGGACGAGACCCAGTACTTC. Its protein is CASSLLGGGDETQYF. This chain links TRBV5-4 with TRBJ2-5; 9 bases line up with TRBD2. This CDR3 comprises 15 residues. Per germline, CDR1 SGHNT and CDR2 YYREEE (reference sequence). V was clipped by 1 base and J by 5 bases; unmatched bases: 6.

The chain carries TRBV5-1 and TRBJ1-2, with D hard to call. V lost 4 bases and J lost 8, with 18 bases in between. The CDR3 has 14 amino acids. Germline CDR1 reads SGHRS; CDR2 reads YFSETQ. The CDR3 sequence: CASSPQTTVYGYTF. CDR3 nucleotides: TGCGCCAGCAGCCCTCAAACCACGGTTTACGGCTACACCTTC.

The CDR3 here is CASSLVWAQGPEKLFF. CDR3 coding DNA: TGTGCCAGCAGCTTAGTTTGGGCACAGGGTCCCGAAAAACTGTTTTTT. The V gene is TRBV7-9, the J gene TRBJ1-4; D might be TRBD1 (6 bases). V was cut by 1 base and J by 8 bases, with 17 bases left in between. The CDR3 sequence is 16 residues long. Germline loops: CDR1 SEHNR, CDR2 FQNEAQ (reference sequence).

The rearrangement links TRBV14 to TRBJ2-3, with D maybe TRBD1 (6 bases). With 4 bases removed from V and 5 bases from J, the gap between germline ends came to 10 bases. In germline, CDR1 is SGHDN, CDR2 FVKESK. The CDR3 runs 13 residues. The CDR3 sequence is CASSRDTGDTQYF. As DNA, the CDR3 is TGTGCCAGCAGCCGGGACACGGGAGATACGCAGTATTTT.

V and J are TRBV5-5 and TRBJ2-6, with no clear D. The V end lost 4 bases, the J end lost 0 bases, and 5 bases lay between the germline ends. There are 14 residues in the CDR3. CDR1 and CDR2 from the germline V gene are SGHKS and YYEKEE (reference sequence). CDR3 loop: CASSPGSGANVLTF. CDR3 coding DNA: TGTGCCAGCAGCCCGGGCTCTGGGGCCAACGTCCTGACTTTC. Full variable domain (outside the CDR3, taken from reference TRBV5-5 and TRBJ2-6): DAGVTQSPTHLIKTRGQQVTLRCSPISGHKSVSWYQQVLGQGPQFIFQYYEKEERGRGNFPDRFSARQFPNYSSELNVNALLLGDSALYLCASSPGSGANVLTFGAGSRLTVL.

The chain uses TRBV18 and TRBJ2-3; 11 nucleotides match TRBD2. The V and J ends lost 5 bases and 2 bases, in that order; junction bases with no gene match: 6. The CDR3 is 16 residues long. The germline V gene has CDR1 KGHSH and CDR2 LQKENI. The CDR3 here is CASSVTSGRSTDTQYF. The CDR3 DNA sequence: TGTGCCAGCTCAGTAACTAGCGGGAGATCCACAGATACGCAGTATTTT.